This TCR beta chain was obtained from a study of blood T cell repertoires in COVID-19. Study in general: PBMCs, B-cell-depleted T cells, or T cells provided the cDNA or gDNA that made up the material.

Sequenced by immunoSEQ multiplex PCR; TCRdb stores in-frame clones only, minus some. In the table there are approximately 380,000 clones, approximately 90% of which are singletons. This clonotype was sampled from a woman aged 40 to 50 who had been exposed to COVID-19. Sequencing was carried out using PBMCs or T cells enriched from blood (not recorded which).

The CDR3 nucleotides are TGTGCCAGCAGCTTAGTTATGAGCTCCCGCTCCTACAATGAGCAGTTCTTC. Translating gives CASSLVMSSRSYNEQFF. V gene TRBV11-3 combines with J gene TRBJ2-1; D is ambiguous. The CDR3 spans 17 residues. Trimming cost V 1 base and J 0 bases, with 13 bases left between them. Germline V gene lookup returns CDR1 SGHNT and CDR2 YENEEA.